Each of the 2 T cell receptor beta chains below was sequenced from the same sample in a study of cytomegalovirus exposure and HLA in healthy donors. A multiplex PCR was run with 60 Vbeta primers and 13 Jbeta primers. The data were produced by immunoSEQ multiplex PCR, yet TCRdb's version contains in-frame clones alone and is incomplete. The table lists around 150,000 clones, 75% to 85% of them singletons, with 8.1% in the top ten. Sequenced material: PBMCs. Receptors originate from a woman in her fifties or sixties in good health and CMV-seropositive.

This clone was detected only a few times. This rearrangement joins TRBV6-1 to TRBJ1-5; possible D gene TRBD1, 6 bases. CDR1 and CDR2 from the germline V gene are MNHNS and SASEGT. The V end was cut by 8 bases, the J end by 3 bases, with 11 bases between. CDR3 length equals 13 residues. The CDR3 sequence: CASQRDNNQPQHF. CDR3 DNA sequence: TGTGCCAGCCAGCGGGACAACAATCAGCCCCAGCATTTT.

CDR3 in amino acids: CASGQGATGELFF. CDR3 coding DNA: TGTGCCAGCGGACAGGGGGCCACTGGGGAGCTGTTTTTT. This sequence joins TRBV28 and TRBJ2-2, with TRBD1 matching over 11 bases. Germline V gene data show CDR1 as MDHEN and CDR2 as SYDVKM. After removal of 8 bases from V and 8 bases from J, the junction contained 4 bases not matched to a gene. The CDR3 length is 13 residues.